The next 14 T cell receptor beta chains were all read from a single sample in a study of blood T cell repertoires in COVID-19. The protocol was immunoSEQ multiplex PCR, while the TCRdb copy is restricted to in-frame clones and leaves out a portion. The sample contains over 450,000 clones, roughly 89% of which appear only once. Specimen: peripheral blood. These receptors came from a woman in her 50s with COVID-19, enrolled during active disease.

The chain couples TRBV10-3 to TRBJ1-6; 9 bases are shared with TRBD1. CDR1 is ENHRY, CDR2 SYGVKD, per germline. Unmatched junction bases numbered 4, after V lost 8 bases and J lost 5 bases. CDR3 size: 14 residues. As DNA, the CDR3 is TGTGCCATCTCCAGGACAGGGGATAATTCACCCCTCCACTTT. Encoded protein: CAISRTGDNSPLHF.

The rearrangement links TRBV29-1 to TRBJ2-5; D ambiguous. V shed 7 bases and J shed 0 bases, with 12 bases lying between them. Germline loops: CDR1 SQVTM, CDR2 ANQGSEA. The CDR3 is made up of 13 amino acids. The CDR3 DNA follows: TGCAGCGCTACTGGAGCAGACCAAGAGACCCAGTACTTC. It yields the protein CSATGADQETQYF.

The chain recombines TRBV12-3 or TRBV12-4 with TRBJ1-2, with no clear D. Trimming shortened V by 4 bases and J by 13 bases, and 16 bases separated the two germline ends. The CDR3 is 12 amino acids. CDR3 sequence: CASSSMIRRCTF. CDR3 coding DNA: TGTGCCAGCAGTTCGATGATCAGGAGGTGCACCTTC.

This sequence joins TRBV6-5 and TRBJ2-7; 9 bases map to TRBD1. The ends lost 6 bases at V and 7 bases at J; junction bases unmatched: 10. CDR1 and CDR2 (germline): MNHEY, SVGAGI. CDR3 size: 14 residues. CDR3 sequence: CASSDRDRVGEQYF. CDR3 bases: TGTGCCAGCAGCGATCGGGACAGGGTGGGGGAGCAGTACTTC.

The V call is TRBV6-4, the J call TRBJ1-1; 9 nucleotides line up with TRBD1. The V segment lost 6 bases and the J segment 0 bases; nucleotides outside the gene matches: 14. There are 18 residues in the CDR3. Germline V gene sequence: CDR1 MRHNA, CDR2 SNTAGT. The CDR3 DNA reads TGTGCCAGCAGCCAAGAGCCCGGGACAGGGTATATGAACACTGAAGCTTTCTTT. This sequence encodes CASSQEPGTGYMNTEAFF.

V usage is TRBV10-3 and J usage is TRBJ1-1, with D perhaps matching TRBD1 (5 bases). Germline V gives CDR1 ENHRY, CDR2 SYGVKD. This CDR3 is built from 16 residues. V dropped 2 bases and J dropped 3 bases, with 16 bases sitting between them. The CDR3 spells CAISEGRGMMDTEAFF. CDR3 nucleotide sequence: TGTGCCATCAGTGAGGGACGGGGGATGATGGACACTGAAGCTTTCTTT.

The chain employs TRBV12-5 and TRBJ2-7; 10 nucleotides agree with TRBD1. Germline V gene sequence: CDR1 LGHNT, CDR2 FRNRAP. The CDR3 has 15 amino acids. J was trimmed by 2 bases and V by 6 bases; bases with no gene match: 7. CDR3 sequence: CASGRGQGPTYEQYF. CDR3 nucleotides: TGTGCTAGTGGGCGGGGACAGGGGCCTACCTACGAGCAGTACTTC.

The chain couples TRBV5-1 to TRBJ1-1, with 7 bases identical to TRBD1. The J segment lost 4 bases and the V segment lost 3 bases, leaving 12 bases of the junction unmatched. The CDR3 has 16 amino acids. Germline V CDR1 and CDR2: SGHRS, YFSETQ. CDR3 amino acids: CASSYLRTDRSTEAFF. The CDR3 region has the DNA TGCGCCAGCAGCTATTTAAGAACGGACAGGAGCACTGAAGCTTTCTTT.

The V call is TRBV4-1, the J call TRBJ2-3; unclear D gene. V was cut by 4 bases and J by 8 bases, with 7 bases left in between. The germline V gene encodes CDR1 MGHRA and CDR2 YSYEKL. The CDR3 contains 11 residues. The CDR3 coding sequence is TGCGCCAGCAGCCGACGAGGTACGCAGTATTTT. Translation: CASSRRGTQYF.

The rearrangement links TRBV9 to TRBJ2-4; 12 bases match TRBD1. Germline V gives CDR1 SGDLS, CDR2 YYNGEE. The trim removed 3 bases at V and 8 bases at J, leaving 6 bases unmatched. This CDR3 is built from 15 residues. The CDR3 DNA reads TGTGCCAGCAGCGCCTCGGGACAGGGGGCCGACATTCAGTACTTC. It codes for CASSASGQGADIQYF.

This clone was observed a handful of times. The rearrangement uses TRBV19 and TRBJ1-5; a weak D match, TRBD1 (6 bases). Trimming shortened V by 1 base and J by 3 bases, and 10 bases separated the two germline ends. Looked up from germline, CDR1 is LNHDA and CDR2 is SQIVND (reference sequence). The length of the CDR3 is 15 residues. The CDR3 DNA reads TGTGCCAGTAGTATAGCCGGGGACAACAATCAGCCCCAGCATTTT. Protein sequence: CASSIAGDNNQPQHF.

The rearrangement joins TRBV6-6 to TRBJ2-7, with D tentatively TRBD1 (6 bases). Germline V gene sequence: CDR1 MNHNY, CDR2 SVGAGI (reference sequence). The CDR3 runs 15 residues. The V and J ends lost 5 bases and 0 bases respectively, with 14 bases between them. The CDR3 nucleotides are TGTGCCAGCAGTGTCAGGGGTACCCACTCCTACGAGCAGTACTTC. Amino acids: CASSVRGTHSYEQYF.

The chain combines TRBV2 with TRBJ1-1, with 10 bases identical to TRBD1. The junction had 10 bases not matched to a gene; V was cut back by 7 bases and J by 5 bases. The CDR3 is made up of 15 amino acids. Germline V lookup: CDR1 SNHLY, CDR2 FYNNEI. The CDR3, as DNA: TGTGCCAGCACTTCGGGACAGGGGATGAGGACTGAAGCTTTCTTT. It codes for CASTSGQGMRTEAFF.

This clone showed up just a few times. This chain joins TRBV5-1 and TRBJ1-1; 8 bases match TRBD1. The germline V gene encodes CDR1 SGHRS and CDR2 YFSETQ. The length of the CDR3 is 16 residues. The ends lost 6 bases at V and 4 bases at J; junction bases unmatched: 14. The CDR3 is CASKGRTSTGGTEAFF. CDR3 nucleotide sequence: TGCGCCAGCAAAGGCCGAACATCTACAGGGGGCACTGAAGCTTTCTTT.